Listed here is a single TCR beta chain. Participant reports of clinical history set cohort assignment. This table comes from immunoSEQ multiplex PCR, and its TCRdb copy is limited to in-frame clones, with some not included. The sample yields more than 400,000 clones, roughly 87% seen once. This record comes from a study of blood T cell repertoires in COVID-19. Study overall: Sources were T cells, B-cell-depleted T cells, or PBMCs; the material itself was cDNA or gDNA.

The sequence was obtained from a man younger than 35 who had recovered from COVID-19. The sequencing input was PBMCs or T cells enriched from blood (not recorded which).

Here the CDR3 DNA reads TGTGCCAGCAGTTATGCGCCCGGACTAGCGGGAAGCAATGAGCAGTTCTTC. Protein: CASSYAPGLAGSNEQFF. This chain joins TRBV6-2 or TRBV6-3 and TRBJ2-1; 12 bases are a match to TRBD2. V gave up 3 bases and J gave up 6 bases; unmatched junction bases: 9. From germline, CDR1 is MNHEY and CDR2 SVGEGT. The CDR3 loop spans 17 amino acids.